One and the same sample provided the 3 T cell receptor beta chains below, sequenced in a study of human T cells and chemical hapten exposure. TCRdb used MiXCR to reprocess the RACE reads, holding one entry per CDR3 protein. Of roughly 72,000 distinct CDR3 sequences in the sample, 10% to 13% were seen once. The time point denotes: patch test 1, 2 weeks after DPC sensitization. The treatment: therapeutic diphenylcyclopropenone sensitization with weekly scalp DPC. This specimen was whole blood, taken in connection with sensitization to the hapten diphenylcyclopropenone (DPC). The source is a woman aged 45-65 years with alopecia areata. Some clones in this sample may be carry-over from other donors' samples.

Ten or more counts support this clonotype. The CDR3 here is CASSQARGGATEAFF. In DNA form, the CDR3 reads TGTGCCAGCAGCCAAGCCCGAGGGGGGGCAACTGAAGCTTTCTTT. V usage is TRBV14 and J usage is TRBJ1-1, with D possibly matching TRBD1 (6 bases). Trimming left V 1 base short and J 5 bases short, with 14 bases between. The germline V gene has CDR1 SGHDN and CDR2 FVKESK. There are 15 residues in the CDR3.

This clonotype was detected a few times. In DNA form, the CDR3 reads TGTGCCTGGAGAGAGGGGGTCACTCACAATGAGCAGTTCTTC. Protein sequence: CAWREGVTHNEQFF. This chain links TRBV30 with TRBJ2-1; the D gene is possibly TRBD1 (6 bases). Trimming removed 3 bases from V and 5 bases from J, with 14 bases in between. Per germline, CDR1 GTSNPN and CDR2 SVGIG (reference sequence). This CDR3 region has 14 residues.

This clonotype was found a few times. This chain links TRBV5-1 with TRBJ2-1; TRBD1 might be the D (6 bases). Germline V gene sequence: CDR1 SGHRS, CDR2 YFSETQ. The V and J ends lost 4 bases and 1 base respectively, with 15 bases between them. The CDR3 extends over 16 amino acids. The CDR3 nucleotides are TGCGCCAGCAGCCCAACACAGGGCCCTTCCTACAATGAGCAGTTCTTC. Residues: CASSPTQGPSYNEQFF.